Here is one T cell receptor (beta chain) with its context. The target of this receptor is not known. Within one base of it there is no much larger clone, and no base qualities were kept. The entry originates in a study of blood T cells in healthy people across ages (dated by TCRdb to the mid-2010s). Context from the whole study: In model experiments, template switching captured roughly one uniquely barcoded TCR beta cDNA molecule for every two T cells. The study measured age-related changes in TCR beta repertoire diversity using deep sequencing normalized with unique cDNA molecular identifiers. The donors were divided into four age groups: young (average about 16 years), middle-aged (about 40), aged (approximately 64) and long-lived (approximately 74). Using the same blood draw, the study looked at two additional independent replicas of 1 million unique cDNA reads for two donors, one aged 18 to 30 and the other aged 80 or older.

The receptor library was made with 5' RACE. Data came from an Illumina HiSeq 2500. A second PCR of 7 to 11 cycles was run with a J-beta primer mix and a sample-barcoded 5' primer. A template-switch 5' adaptor carrying 12 random nucleotides introduced a unique molecular identifier onto each TCR beta cDNA molecule. Each sample yielded at least 2.5 million CDR3-containing paired-end reads. All of the RNA was converted into first-strand cDNA using the Mint cDNA synthesis kit, with a TRBC-specific oligonucleotide serving as the primer. Following uracil-DNA glycosylase treatment, all cDNA underwent a first 18-cycle PCR with the universal primers M1SS and BC2_uni_R. The study's own analysis went as follows. For normalization, 1 million high-quality reads, each with a distinct molecular identifier, were randomly selected from each sample. Reads with shared molecular identifiers were discarded instead of being binned into consensus sequences. MiTCR, with a Q25 quality threshold and the strictest error-elimination algorithm, was used for CDR3 identification, clonotype clustering and error correction. A nonparametric unseen species model with Euler transformation was used to estimate a lower bound on total TCR beta diversity. The raw public reads went through TCRdb reprocessing: fastp at Q25, MiXCR clone calling, in-frame beta chains kept. Each record represents a unique CDR3 protein, reported with the most common genes and DNA among its rows. The authors' filters were not applied to this entry. This sample has hundreds of thousands of distinct CDR3 sequences in its table, and 20% to 30% of those were observed once. The leading ten clones occupy less than 9% of the sample.

Study-wide conclusions, independent of this receptor: Compared with the aged group, more naive CD4+ T cells, fewer expanded clones and increased TCR diversity were shown by the long-lived group, suggesting age selection. Observed TCR beta diversity per million T cells fell roughly linearly with age, and a significant reduction was already apparent by age around 40. Estimates of total diversity from one million sequenced T cells were regarded as lower bounds and underestimates. Conclusive comparison of naive and antigen-experienced compartments was prevented by the profiling of bulk unsorted PBMCs. A strong correlation was found between observed TCR beta diversity and the percentage of naive T cells measured by flow cytometry. The CMV infection status of donors was not known, potentially confounding age-related changes in expanded clonotypes.

The CDR3 spans 14 residues, from the cysteine through the phenylalanine. Only the CDR3 DNA is retained, 42 bases long and in frame from the first base. CDR1 MNHEY and CDR2 SVGAGI are derived from the germline V gene. Cut back by 6 bases and 4 bases, the V and J ends lie 15 bases apart. The donors were 40 or so Caucasian individuals from Russia, aged roughly 6 to 90 years, who were systemically healthy. Around 10 milliliters of peripheral blood were drawn from each donor into EDTA-treated Vacutainer tubes. Ficoll-Paque density-gradient centrifugation was used to isolate PBMCs, with at least 7 million obtained per sample. Total RNA, at least 6 micrograms per sample, was extracted from PBMCs with Trizol reagent. Naive CD45RAhigh/CD27high T cell percentages were measured by flow cytometry on a PBMC aliquot from every donor. This same sample was also taken into another study, of T cells of mothers and their children. According to the second study: Nine systemically healthy Caucasian individuals served as donors, namely three mothers together with their six children. cDNA synthesis used all of the extracted RNA, with 1.5 ug of RNA in each 15 ul reaction. In the second PCR, sample barcodes and 2-4 random nucleotides were introduced via the M1S primer. Each mother yielded over 8.5 million TCR beta CDR3 reads and each child 2.5 million to 3 million reads. Thymic selection shapes the output of TCR recombination in a similar way in related and unrelated pairs, and inherited differences have a minor effect. Normalized repertoire overlap in related mother-child pairs was always slightly higher than in unrelated mother-child pairs, but the difference was never significant. Persistent microchimeric T cell clones were not detected, at a sensitivity of approximately 100 clones per million clonotypes. The study used deep NGS to compare TCR beta repertoires of mothers and children, seeking features distinguishing related mother-child pairs from unrelated individuals. The mean age was about 38 +/- 4 years for the mothers and approximately 11 +/- 4 years for the children. After adapter ligation was performed with NEBNext reagents, the libraries were sequenced on an Illumina HiSeq 2000 with 100+100 nt paired-end reads. To avoid cross-contamination, the mother libraries and the child libraries were prepared a month apart and sequenced in separate runs. For each donor, somewhere between roughly 450,000 and 2,000,000 distinct TCR beta clonotypes were identified. Naive TCR beta clonotypes were estimated from low-frequency clonotypes matched to each donor's FACS-determined naive share, without sorting.

The clonotype was recovered from a boy under 18 in good health. The sample comprised blood. The chain joins TRBV6-5 to TRBJ1-1, and perhaps TRBD1 as D gene, on 5 matching bases. In nucleotide form, the sequence is TGTGCCAGCAGCCCGGACATCCTGGGCACTGAAGCTTTCTTT. Translated, it gives CASSPDILGTEAFF.